The 27 T cell receptor beta chains given below trace back to one sample, sequenced in a study of cytomegalovirus exposure and HLA in healthy donors. Clones were read by immunoSEQ multiplex PCR, and TCRdb kept only the in-frame ones, dropping some. The data show hundreds of thousands of clones, about nine tenths seen once. The source material was PBMCs. The receptors were gathered from a woman aged 18-29 years in good health and CMV-seronegative.

The J gene is TRBJ2-7, the V gene TRBV25-1, with no clear D. The V end lost 1 base, the J end lost 6 bases, and 7 bases lay between the germline ends. This CDR3 spans 12 amino acids. Per germline, CDR1 MGHDK and CDR2 SYGVNS. CDR3 DNA: TGTGCCAGCAGTGAATCACGGAGCGAGCAGTACTTC. The encoded protein is CASSESRSEQYF.

The chain links TRBV5-4 to TRBJ1-4, with 10 bases identical to TRBD1. Germline trimming cut 4 bases from V and 3 bases from J; bases unmatched to any gene: 3. This CDR3 is 15 amino acids long. Germline V gene sequence: CDR1 SGHNT, CDR2 YYREEE (reference sequence). The CDR3 loop is CASSTGTGANEKLFF. CDR3 coding DNA: TGTGCCAGCAGCACAGGGACAGGGGCTAATGAAAAACTGTTTTTT.

The CDR3 DNA reads TGTGCCAGCAGTTTAAGTCAGCGGGATCTCACCGGGGAGCTGTTTTTT. It is translated as CASSLSQRDLTGELFF. V gene TRBV27 combines with J gene TRBJ2-2; TRBD2 agrees at 7 bases. Germline V gene lookup returns CDR1 MNHEY and CDR2 SMNVEV (reference sequence). The CDR3 loop spans 16 amino acids. V trimming: 2 bases; J trimming: 4 bases; junction bases outside the gene matches: 7.

The chain uses TRBV6-5 and TRBJ2-4; 8 nucleotides match TRBD1. The CDR3 spans 13 residues. Germline V CDR1 and CDR2: MNHEY, SVGAGI. V dropped 5 bases and J dropped 7; count of bases not matched to a gene: 4. The DNA for the CDR3 is TGTGCCAGCAGTAACACAGGGGGGAACATTCAGTACTTC. Amino acid sequence: CASSNTGGNIQYF.

This chain joins TRBV7-9 and TRBJ2-5, with 9 bases matching TRBD1. The J segment lost 5 bases and the V segment lost 8 bases, leaving 6 bases of the junction unmatched. The germline V gene encodes CDR1 SEHNR and CDR2 FQNEAQ (reference sequence). The CDR3 has 13 residues. In nucleotides, the CDR3 is TGTGCCAGCCTTACAGGGGGCAAGGAGACCCAGTACTTC. Protein product: CASLTGGKETQYF.

The chain carries TRBV27 and TRBJ2-5; possible D gene TRBD1, 5 bases. V was trimmed by 0 bases and J by 0 bases, leaving 11 bases between them. CDR1 is MNHEY and CDR2 is SMNVEV in the germline V gene (reference sequence). The CDR3 loop spans 16 amino acids. In DNA, the CDR3 is TGTGCCAGCAGTTTATCCGGACATCAGTACCAAGAGACCCAGTACTTC. Amino acid sequence: CASSLSGHQYQETQYF.

CDR3 bases: TGTGCCAGCAGACTTAGCGGGGGGAACACCGGGGAGCTGTTTTTT. Translating gives CASRLSGGNTGELFF. The genes are TRBV27 and TRBJ2-2; 9 bases are a match to TRBD2. Germline lookup yields CDR1 MNHEY and CDR2 SMNVEV (reference sequence). There are 15 residues in the CDR3. With V trimmed by 6 bases and J by 1 base, 3 bases remained unmatched.

The CDR3 bases are TGTGCCAGCAGTTGGATCGGGGGGTCCGGAAACACCATATATTTT. Its protein is CASSWIGGSGNTIYF. V and J are TRBV28 and TRBJ1-3; TRBD1 might be the D (5 bases). V gave up 4 bases and J gave up 4 bases, with 14 bases separating them. The CDR3 runs 15 residues. Germline V gene data show CDR1 as MDHEN and CDR2 as SYDVKM.

The rearrangement joins TRBV6-1 to TRBJ2-7; TRBD1 might be the D (5 bases). Trimming pared 5 bases from V and 0 bases from J, leaving 5 bases between. Germline CDR1 and CDR2: MNHNS and SASEGT. The CDR3 sequence is 12 residues long. In DNA form, the CDR3 reads TGTGCCAGCAGTAGGGGCTCCTACGAGCAGTACTTC. It yields the protein CASSRGSYEQYF.

The chain employs TRBV28 and TRBJ1-3; perhaps TRBD1 as D (6 bases). Germline-derived CDR1 and CDR2 are MDHEN and SYDVKM. The CDR3 sequence is 16 residues long. V was pared by 5 bases and J by 0 bases, with 14 bases between. The CDR3 here is CASSGLGQGSGNTIYF. As DNA, the CDR3 is TGTGCCAGCAGTGGTTTGGGACAAGGCTCTGGAAACACCATATATTTT.

The rearrangement uses TRBV5-6 and TRBJ1-2; 7 positions agree with TRBD1. CDR1 is SGHDT, CDR2 YYEEEE, per germline. The CDR3 is 15 residues long. Trimming removed 0 bases from V and 4 bases from J; junction bases left unmatched: 6. CDR3 amino acids: CASSLAADRLYGYTF. The CDR3 region has the DNA TGTGCCAGCAGCTTGGCCGCGGACAGGCTCTATGGCTACACCTTC.

This sequence joins TRBV7-9 and TRBJ2-2; unclear D gene. The length of the CDR3 is 15 residues. In germline, CDR1 is SEHNR, CDR2 FQNEAQ (reference sequence). V was pared by 5 bases and J by 5 bases, with 15 bases between. CDR3 bases: TGTGCCAGCAGCCCAAGTGGATACAGTACCGGGGAGCTGTTTTTT. Translating it yields CASSPSGYSTGELFF.

The sample holds a few counts of this clone. This chain links TRBV14 with TRBJ2-7; unclear D gene. Trimming took off 0 bases at V and 3 bases at J, with 3 bases between the two ends. Germline V gene sequence: CDR1 SGHDN, CDR2 FVKESK. There are 12 residues in the CDR3. The CDR3, as DNA: TGTGCCAGCAGCCAAGACTTCTACGAGCAGTACTTC. This encodes CASSQDFYEQYF.

This rearrangement joins TRBV27 to TRBJ2-6; a possible D gene is TRBD2 (6 bases). V dropped 5 bases and J dropped 4 bases, with 18 bases sitting between them. Germline assignment: CDR1 MNHEY and CDR2 SMNVEV (reference sequence). This CDR3 spans 17 amino acids. The CDR3 is CASSTPPGEAGANVLTF. In DNA, the CDR3 is TGTGCCAGCAGTACCCCACCGGGGGAGGCAGGGGCCAACGTCCTGACTTTC.

This clone has just one count. This chain joins TRBV21-1 and TRBJ2-5; the table gives TRBD2 as D, unverified against the DNA. TRBV21-1 is deemed a pseudogene. This CDR3 spans 15 amino acids. CDR3 coding DNA: TGTGCCAGCACTATCCTCGGCGGCGGGCTGGAGACCCAGTACTTC. This encodes CASTILGGGLETQYF.

The chain links TRBV11-1 to TRBJ2-1, with a possible D match to TRBD1 (6 bases). The CDR3 is 15 amino acids. V gave up 4 bases and J gave up 1 base, with 11 bases separating them. Germline V gene lookup returns CDR1 SGHAT and CDR2 FQDESV (reference sequence). The CDR3 DNA is TGTGCCAGCAGCTCTACACAGGGTTCCTACAATGAGCAGTTCTTC. The encoded protein is CASSSTQGSYNEQFF.

The rearrangement links TRBV6-4 to TRBJ2-2, with D perhaps matching TRBD1 (6 bases). The length of the CDR3 is 15 residues. Germline assignment: CDR1 MRHNA and CDR2 SNTAGT. V was trimmed by 7 bases and J by 3 bases, leaving 15 bases between them. The CDR3 nucleotides read TGTGCCAGCACCCCCAGGGGAGCGGACACCGGGGAGCTGTTTTTT. As protein: CASTPRGADTGELFF.

The V and J genes are TRBV28 and TRBJ2-2; 9 nucleotides match TRBD1. This CDR3 region has 14 residues. CDR1 MDHEN and CDR2 SYDVKM come from the germline V gene. The junction had 2 bases not matched to a gene; V was cut back by 7 bases and J by 2 bases. The CDR3: CASMGQGNTGELFF. Here the CDR3 DNA reads TGTGCCAGCATGGGACAGGGAAACACCGGGGAGCTGTTTTTT.

V is TRBV28 and J is TRBJ2-7, with 10 bases aligning to TRBD2. The J segment lost 7 bases and the V segment lost 3 bases, leaving 6 bases of the junction unmatched. The germline gives CDR1 MDHEN, CDR2 SYDVKM. The CDR3 totals 14 residues. The CDR3 DNA follows: TGTGCCAGCAGTTTCGCTAGCGGGGGCGGGGAGCAGTACTTC. It encodes CASSFASGGGEQYF.

The V call is TRBV6-1, the J call TRBJ2-3; D remains unclear. This CDR3 region has 15 residues. Germline lookup yields CDR1 MNHNS and CDR2 SASEGT. V lost 7 bases to trimming and J lost 3 bases, with 17 bases between them. The CDR3: CASTERLAETDTQYF. The CDR3 nucleotides read TGTGCCAGCACGGAACGTTTGGCGGAAACAGATACGCAGTATTTT.

The V call is TRBV28, the J call TRBJ2-1, with TRBD1 as a possible D gene (6 bases). Germline CDR1 reads MDHEN; CDR2 reads SYDVKM. V lost 3 bases and J 8 bases, leaving 23 bases between the germline ends. The CDR3 has 17 residues. The CDR3 loop reads CASSFTGTLLRIDEQFF. Here the CDR3 DNA reads TGTGCCAGCAGTTTCACCGGGACACTATTAAGGATCGATGAGCAGTTCTTC.

This chain links TRBV7-2 with TRBJ2-5; TRBD2 aligns across 9 bases. CDR1 is SGHTA and CDR2 is FQGNSA in the germline V gene. Losses at the gene ends were 5 bases for V and 6 bases for J; bases not matched to a gene: 13. The CDR3 runs 16 residues. In nucleotides, the CDR3 is TGTGCCAGCAGCCCGGCGGTACTTGCGGGAGGGAAGACCCAGTACTTC. Amino acids: CASSPAVLAGGKTQYF. Complete variable domain (other parts from reference TRBV7-2 and TRBJ2-5): GAGVSQSPSNKVTEKGKDVELRCDPISGHTALYWYRQSLGQGLEFLIYFQGNSAPDKSGLPSDRFSAERTGGSVSTLTIQRTQQEDSAVYLCASSPAVLAGGKTQYFGPGTRLLVL.

This rearrangement joins TRBV5-1 to TRBJ2-2; 8 bases match TRBD2. V trimming: 4 bases; J trimming: 4 bases; junction bases outside the gene matches: 9. The length of the CDR3 is 16 residues. Per the germline V gene, CDR1 is SGHRS and CDR2 is YFSETQ. The CDR3 region has the DNA TGCGCCAGCAGCCCCCCGGGACTAGTCTCCACCGGGGAGCTGTTTTTT. Encoded protein: CASSPPGLVSTGELFF.

This sequence joins TRBV6-1 and TRBJ2-5; D not certain. The CDR3 is made up of 16 amino acids. V was clipped by 1 base and J by 9 bases, with 21 bases between them. From germline, CDR1 is MNHNS and CDR2 SASEGT. The DNA for the CDR3 is TGTGCCAGCAGTGAAGGGGCGTTGCCCTACATGACGGCCCAGTACTTC. This encodes CASSEGALPYMTAQYF.

This chain links TRBV5-1 with TRBJ1-1; D gene unclear. CDR1 is SGHRS and CDR2 is YFSETQ in the germline V gene. V shed 1 base and J shed 0 bases, with 10 bases lying between them. The CDR3 extends over 15 amino acids. The CDR3 region has the DNA TGCGCCAGCAGCTTGTCTGCGAATCTGAACACTGAAGCTTTCTTT. Encoded protein: CASSLSANLNTEAFF.

The gene calls are TRBV5-4 and TRBJ1-2; D gene unclear. Trimming shortened V by 0 bases and J by 4 bases, and 10 bases separated the two germline ends. This CDR3 is built from 14 residues. CDR1 SGHNT and CDR2 YYREEE come from the germline V gene (reference sequence). CDR3 sequence reads: CASSLDRRIYGYTF. CDR3 DNA sequence: TGTGCCAGCAGCTTGGACCGGAGAATCTATGGCTACACCTTC.

This clone occurred once. J is TRBJ1-3 and V is TRBV25-1; 7 bases line up with TRBD1. V was pared by 0 bases and J by 0 bases, with 5 bases of the junction left unmatched. Germline V gene data show CDR1 as MGHDK and CDR2 as SYGVNS. The CDR3 extends over 17 amino acids. Here the CDR3 DNA reads TGTGCCAGCAGTGAATATAGGGACAGTACCTCTGGAAACACCATATATTTT. Residues: CASSEYRDSTSGNTIYF.